Shown below are 29 T cell receptor beta chains from a single sample sequenced in a study of memory CD4+ T cells and cytomegalovirus serostatus. TCRdb's table, derived via immunoSEQ multiplex PCR, lists solely in-frame clones and lacks some. The sample consists of over 45,000 clones, 82% of them appearing once. Single viable CD3+CD4+CD8-CD45RO+ cells were sorted as the memory CD4+ T cells. The sequencing sample was made of memory CD4+ T cells from blood. Source of these receptors: an adult in good health and CMV-seronegative. Some clones in this sample may be carry-over from other donors' samples.

This rearrangement joins TRBV7-2 to TRBJ2-1, with D maybe TRBD2 (6 bases). The length of the CDR3 is 15 residues. Germline values: CDR1 SGHTA, CDR2 FQGNSA. Trimming left V 5 bases short and J 2 bases short, with 13 bases between. Written as DNA, the CDR3 is TGTGCCAGCAGCCCGGACGGCGGGACCTACAATGAGCAGTTCTTC. Residues: CASSPDGGTYNEQFF.

The chain combines TRBV2 with TRBJ1-5; D not certain. The CDR3 covers 13 residues. The V end lost 7 bases, the J end lost 2 bases, and 9 bases lay between the germline ends. Germline V gene lookup returns CDR1 SNHLY and CDR2 FYNNEI. The CDR3 loop reads CASKGLGNQPQHF. CDR3 bases: TGTGCCAGCAAAGGATTGGGCAATCAGCCCCAGCATTTT.

The CDR3 loop reads CASIGSQETQYF. CDR3 sequence (DNA): TGTGCCAGCATAGGGTCGCAAGAGACCCAGTACTTC. The chain employs TRBV28 and TRBJ2-5; D unresolved. V was shortened by 7 bases and J by 2 bases, with 8 bases between the two germline ends. CDR1 and CDR2 from the germline V gene are MDHEN and SYDVKM. The CDR3 loop spans 12 amino acids.

The CDR3 DNA reads TGTGCCTGGTCCCGAGGGAGGGCTGACGGCTATGGCTACACCTTC. Amino acids: CAWSRGRADGYGYTF. The V and J genes are TRBV30 and TRBJ1-2; unclear D gene. There are 15 residues in the CDR3. Germline CDR1 reads GTSNPN; CDR2 reads SVGIG (reference sequence). Trimming removed 5 bases at V and 4 bases at J, with 20 bases between.

This clone has just one count. V gene TRBV5-5 combines with J gene TRBJ1-2; no clear D. The germline V gene has CDR1 SGHKS and CDR2 YYEKEE (reference sequence). V dropped 3 bases and J dropped 9 bases, with 21 bases sitting between them. The CDR3 is made up of 15 amino acids. The CDR3 DNA is TGTGCCAGCAGCTCAATAACCCTCGAAGGGCAGCGCTACACCTTC. Its protein is CASSSITLEGQRYTF.

A few counts support this clone. This sequence joins TRBV6-1 and TRBJ2-7; perhaps TRBD1 as D (5 bases). The ends were cut back, 6 bases at V and 3 bases at J, with 9 bases in the middle. Germline V gives CDR1 MNHNS, CDR2 SASEGT. This CDR3 has 12 residues. The CDR3 region has the DNA TGTGCCAGCAGGGCTGACAGCTACGAGCAGTACTTC. Protein sequence: CASRADSYEQYF.

The chain combines TRBV4-3 with TRBJ1-2, with D perhaps matching TRBD1 (5 bases). The CDR3 consists of 13 residues. Germline CDR1 reads LGHNA; CDR2 reads YSLEER. Trimming shortened V by 0 bases and J by 8 bases, and 10 bases separated the two germline ends. CDR3: CASSQEWGSGYTF. As DNA, the CDR3 is TGCGCCAGCAGCCAAGAATGGGGGTCAGGCTACACCTTC.

The chain carries TRBV28 and TRBJ2-1, with a possible D match to TRBD1 (6 bases). V was shortened by 2 bases and J by 9 bases, with 14 bases between the two germline ends. The CDR3 sequence is 14 residues long. Germline V lookup: CDR1 MDHEN, CDR2 SYDVKM. CDR3 residues: CASSLIERGGEQFF. The CDR3, as DNA: TGTGCCAGCAGTTTAATAGAAAGAGGGGGTGAGCAGTTCTTC.

The chain joins TRBV7-3 to TRBJ2-1; D not resolved. Trimming removed 5 bases from V and 9 bases from J, with 14 bases in between. Per germline, CDR1 SGHTA and CDR2 FQGTGA. The CDR3 length is 13 residues. CDR3 in amino acids: CASSPNLATEQFF. In DNA, the CDR3 is TGTGCCAGCAGCCCTAACTTAGCCACTGAGCAGTTCTTC. The entire variable domain, with the rest obtained from reference TRBV7-3 and TRBJ2-1, is as follows: GAGVSQTPSNKVTEKGKYVELRCDPISGHTALYWYRQSLGQGPEFLIYFQGTGAADDSGLPNDRFFAVRPEGSVSTLKIQRTERGDSAVYLCASSPNLATEQFFGPGTRLTVL.

This clone was observed a single time. The CDR3 here is CASSYGYRRMNTEAFF. DNA for the CDR3: TGTGCCAGCAGCTATGGTTACCGAAGGATGAACACTGAAGCTTTCTTT. The chain uses TRBV7-2 and TRBJ1-1; no clear D. This CDR3 comprises 16 residues. Trimming took 4 bases from V and 0 from J, leaving 15 bases between them. The germline V gene has CDR1 SGHTA and CDR2 FQGNSA.

The chain combines TRBV7-3 with TRBJ2-1; 13 bases are a match to TRBD2. V lost 5 bases to trimming and J lost 13 bases; unmatched junction nucleotides: 8. The CDR3 runs 14 residues. From germline, CDR1 is SGHTA and CDR2 FQGTGA. CDR3: CASSPSLAGGPQFF. CDR3 DNA: TGTGCCAGCAGCCCCTCACTAGCGGGAGGGCCCCAGTTCTTC.

The chain is built from TRBV5-4 and TRBJ2-7; D is perhaps TRBD1 (5 bases). V lost 2 bases, J lost 3 bases, and 9 bases lay in between. CDR1 is SGHNT and CDR2 is YYREEE in the germline V gene (reference sequence). This CDR3 has 13 amino acids. Written as DNA, the CDR3 is TGTGCCAGCAGCTTTCAGGGAAACTACGAGCAGTACTTC. It yields the protein CASSFQGNYEQYF.

This clone showed up just once. This chain connects TRBV10-3 to TRBJ1-2; TRBD1 aligns across 7 bases. This CDR3 comprises 14 residues. CDR1 and CDR2 from the germline V gene are ENHRY and SYGVKD. The trim removed 6 bases at V and 7 bases at J, leaving 11 bases unmatched. CDR3 sequence reads: CAIRGDRDAAGYTF. For the CDR3, the DNA is TGTGCCATCAGGGGAGACAGGGATGCTGCTGGCTACACCTTC.

The rearrangement joins TRBV27 to TRBJ2-6, with no clear D. V lost 3 bases, J lost 1 base, and 4 bases lay in between. CDR3 length: 14 amino acids. Germline CDR1 MNHEY, CDR2 SMNVEV (reference sequence). CDR3 residues: CASSLRSGANVLTF. The CDR3 nucleotides read TGTGCCAGCAGTTTGCGGTCTGGGGCCAACGTCCTGACTTTC.

V and J are TRBV7-2 and TRBJ1-5; no clear D gene. The CDR3 spans 12 residues. Germline assignment: CDR1 SGHTA and CDR2 FQGNSA. Between the trimmed V and J ends, which lost 5 bases and 11 bases, there was a span of 13 bases. This chain's CDR3 is CASSPRGGAQHF. CDR3 DNA sequence: TGTGCCAGCAGCCCAAGAGGTGGGGCCCAGCATTTT. Based on the CDR3 plus reference TRBV7-2 and TRBJ1-5, the full variable domain is GAGVSQSPSNKVTEKGKDVELRCDPISGHTALYWYRQSLGQGLEFLIYFQGNSAPDKSGLPSDRFSAERTGGSVSTLTIQRTQQEDSAVYLCASSPRGGAQHFGDGTRLSIL.

V and J are TRBV7-9 and TRBJ2-1; D is undetermined. The ends were cut back, 0 bases at V and 8 bases at J, with 2 bases in the middle. Germline lookup yields CDR1 SEHNR and CDR2 FQNEAQ (reference sequence). This CDR3 region has 11 residues. Here the CDR3 reads CASSLAYEQFF. CDR3 sequence (DNA): TGTGCCAGCAGCTTAGCTTATGAGCAGTTCTTC.

The rearrangement joins TRBV5-6 to TRBJ2-1, with D tentatively TRBD2 (6 bases). The germline V gene encodes CDR1 SGHDT and CDR2 YYEEEE. This CDR3 spans 15 amino acids. V lost 4 bases to trimming and J lost 3 bases, with 14 bases between them. CDR3 amino acids: CASSRRGGNYNEQFF. As DNA, the CDR3 is TGTGCCAGCAGCCGACGGGGCGGGAACTACAATGAGCAGTTCTTC. Drawing the rest from reference TRBV5-6 and TRBJ2-1, the complete variable domain is DAGVTQSPTHLIKTRGQQVTLRCSPKSGHDTVSWYQQALGQGPQFIFQYYEEEERQRGNFPDRFSGHQFPNYSSELNVNALLLGDSALYLCASSRRGGNYNEQFFGPGTRLTVL.

The chain has TRBV6-1 and TRBJ1-3; D not resolved. Trimming stripped 5 bases from V and 0 bases from J, with 8 bases between. The CDR3 loop spans 14 amino acids. Germline loops: CDR1 MNHNS, CDR2 SASEGT. The CDR3 region has the DNA TGTGCCAGCAGTTGGGTGACCTCTGGAAACACCATATATTTT. It specifies CASSWVTSGNTIYF.

The DNA for the CDR3 is TGTGCCAGCAGTAAAAGGGGGAACACCGGGGAGCTGTTTTTT. Protein sequence: CASSKRGNTGELFF. This rearrangement joins TRBV6-5 to TRBJ2-2; the D gene is possibly TRBD1 (5 bases). Germline CDR1 and CDR2: MNHEY and SVGAGI. The CDR3 sequence is 14 residues long. The V end was cut by 5 bases, the J end by 1 base, with 8 bases between.

The CDR3 DNA reads TGTGCCATCAGTAGCAATAGGGAGACCCAGTACTTC. Protein: CAISSNRETQYF. The V gene is TRBV10-3, the J gene TRBJ2-5; D is unclear. Trimming left V 5 bases short and J 5 bases short, with 9 bases between. The CDR3 has 12 amino acids. The germline V gene has CDR1 ENHRY and CDR2 SYGVKD.

The rearrangement links TRBV6-6 to TRBJ1-5, with 9 bases identical to TRBD1. Per the germline V gene, CDR1 is MNHNY and CDR2 is SVGAGI (reference sequence). Losses at the gene ends were 2 bases for V and 4 bases for J; bases not matched to a gene: 3. This CDR3 has 15 residues. The CDR3 reads CASSYPGQGNQPQHF. For the CDR3, the DNA is TGTGCCAGCAGTTACCCGGGACAGGGTAATCAGCCCCAGCATTTT.

The V and J genes are TRBV27 and TRBJ2-1; TRBD2 aligns across 12 bases. Germline V gene sequence: CDR1 MNHEY, CDR2 SMNVEV (reference sequence). The CDR3 covers 19 residues. V was pared by 0 bases and J by 9 bases, with 15 bases of the junction left unmatched. CDR3 protein: CASSLSPTSGRVLVGEQFF. The DNA of the CDR3 is TGTGCCAGCAGTTTATCCCCGACTAGCGGGAGAGTTTTGGTAGGTGAGCAGTTCTTC.

This clone was counted only a few times. The CDR3 spells CASSDRGSNYGYTF. DNA of the CDR3: TGTGCCAGCAGTGACAGGGGGTCTAACTATGGCTACACCTTC. The rearrangement links TRBV2 to TRBJ1-2; 7 positions agree with TRBD1. The germline V gene encodes CDR1 SNHLY and CDR2 FYNNEI. This CDR3 comprises 14 residues. J gave up 0 bases and V 3 bases, and 1 base lay outside the gene matches. The full variable domain, in which reference TRBV2 and TRBJ1-2 provide the parts outside the CDR3, is EPEVTQTPSHQVTQMGQEVILRCVPISNHLYFYWYRQILGQKVEFLVSFYNNEISEKSEIFDDQFSVERPDGSNFTLKIRSTKLEDSAMYFCASSDRGSNYGYTFGSGTRLTVV.

The chain is built from TRBV20-1 and TRBJ2-4; D ambiguous. Germline V gene lookup returns CDR1 DFQATT and CDR2 SNEGSKA (reference sequence). V lost 1 base and J lost 7, with 5 bases in between. This CDR3 comprises 11 residues. The CDR3 nucleotides are TGCAGTGCTAGAGTCCAGAACATTCAGTACTTC. Translated: CSARVQNIQYF.

Note on this clone: One end of the junction is discordant with germline, which a read error may explain. J is TRBJ2-7 and V is TRBV4-1; D uncertain. Germline CDR1 and CDR2: MGHRA and YSYEKL. This CDR3 has 13 residues. The CDR3 DNA follows: TGCGCCAGCAGCCAAGAACGAATCGCGGAGCGGTACTTC. Residues: CASSQERIAERYF.

The rearrangement joins TRBV25-1 to TRBJ2-2, with a weak D call TRBD1 (6 bases). This CDR3 contains 15 residues. V lost 4 bases and J 0 bases, leaving 9 bases between the germline ends. The germline V gene has CDR1 MGHDK and CDR2 SYGVNS. The CDR3 is CASSGGGTNTGELFF. The CDR3 region has the DNA TGTGCCAGCAGTGGAGGGGGAACGAACACCGGGGAGCTGTTTTTT.

This chain uses TRBV18 with TRBJ1-2, with 7 bases lining up with TRBD1. V gave up 3 bases and J gave up 4 bases; unmatched junction bases: 8. This CDR3 contains 15 residues. The germline V gene has CDR1 KGHSH and CDR2 LQKENI. The CDR3 loop reads CASSPKGQTAYGYTF. The CDR3 region has the DNA TGTGCCAGCTCACCCAAGGGACAGACTGCCTATGGCTACACCTTC.

The CDR3 DNA sequence: TGCGCCACCTCCTCGGCGGGGGGAGTGGCCTACAATGAGCAGTTCTTC. It codes for CATSSAGGVAYNEQFF. The genes are TRBV5-1 and TRBJ2-1, with 8 nucleotides matching TRBD2. The V gene's germline CDR1 is SGHRS and CDR2 YFSETQ. This CDR3 spans 16 amino acids. With V trimmed by 9 bases and J by 2 bases, 13 bases remained unmatched.

This clone was recorded a few times. The gene calls are TRBV28 and TRBJ2-1; 13 bases align to TRBD2. CDR1 and CDR2 from the germline V gene are MDHEN and SYDVKM. This CDR3 has 17 residues. J gave up 1 base and V 6 bases, and 6 bases lay outside the gene matches. As DNA, the CDR3 is TGTGCCAGCAGACTAGCGGGAGGGTATAAATCCTACAATGAGCAGTTCTTC. It codes for CASRLAGGYKSYNEQFF.